This T cell receptor beta chain was identified in a study of human T cells and chemical hapten exposure. This clonotype was found a few times. Library construction involved attaching unique molecular identifiers to individual cDNA molecules, which allowed quantitative, reproducible TCR counting. TCRdb ran MiXCR on the reads and lists one entry per CDR3 protein. The repertoire holds fewer than 150,000 distinct CDR3 sequences, with around 9% as singletons. The V gene's germline CDR1 is LNHDA and CDR2 SQIVND (reference sequence). This CDR3 contains 14 residues. Germline trimming cut 6 bases from V and 1 base from J; bases unmatched to any gene: 5. The total RNA was obtained from whole blood that was not fractionated.

V and J are TRBV19 and TRBJ2-5, with 7 bases fitting TRBD1. This sequence originates from a human donor in good health. Some clones in this sample may be carry-over from other donors' samples. Sequencing was carried out using whole blood. The CDR3 nucleotides are TGTGCCAGTAGGAGGACAGGCCGCCAAGAGACCCAGTACTTC. Protein: CASRRTGRQETQYF.